This T cell receptor (beta chain) was identified in a study of chemoradiotherapy in HPV16-positive cancers. At the level of the study: Two HPV16-positive patients' cells yielded candidate HPV-specific clones and common motifs. Study-wide results and limits: Candidate HPV-specific clones and E7-related TCR motifs grew in tumor during treatment. In HPV16-positive patients, HPV-responsive T-cell expansion tracked better recurrence-free survival.

Of note for this clone: Its antigen remains unknown.

The V and J ends lost 5 bases and 5 bases respectively, with 15 bases between them. The V gene's germline CDR1 is SGHTA and CDR2 FQGTGA. The CDR3 length is 14 residues. Measured with immunoSEQ multiplex PCR; TCRdb has only the in-frame clones, and not every one. The sample consists of approximately 20,000 clones, approximately 89% of them appearing once. The clonotype comes from a human donor with HPV-associated anogenital cancer. The sample was blood, taken from a patient who underwent chemoradiotherapy. This chain connects TRBV7-3 to TRBJ2-5, with D possibly being TRBD2 (7 bases). Here the CDR3 DNA reads TGTGCCAGCAGCACACCGGGGGGCCGGGAGACCCAGTACTTC. Translating it yields CASSTPGGRETQYF.